This T cell receptor (beta chain) came from a study of cytomegalovirus exposure and HLA in healthy donors. Study conclusions and caveats: Links to common viral pathogens appeared, in a later analysis, for several of the most significant clusters.

CDR3 length equals 14 residues. Germline V gene lookup returns CDR1 MNHEY and CDR2 SVGAGI. J gave up 6 bases and V 1 base, and 6 bases lay outside the gene matches. PCR primers comprised 60 Vbeta and 13 Jbeta primers. The method was immunoSEQ multiplex PCR; TCRdb's version includes in-frame clones alone and lacks a portion of them. The table has 100,000 or so clones, around 75% seen once; the top ten hold approximately 14%. This clone has only one observation. The antigen is unknown. The material sequenced was PBMCs. The rearrangement uses TRBV6-5 and TRBJ2-7, with 7 bases that match TRBD1. The sequence was collected from a male donor in good health and CMV-seropositive. CDR3 bases: TGTGCCAGCAGTTACTTAACAGGGGATCGCGAGCAGTACTTC. As protein: CASSYLTGDREQYF.